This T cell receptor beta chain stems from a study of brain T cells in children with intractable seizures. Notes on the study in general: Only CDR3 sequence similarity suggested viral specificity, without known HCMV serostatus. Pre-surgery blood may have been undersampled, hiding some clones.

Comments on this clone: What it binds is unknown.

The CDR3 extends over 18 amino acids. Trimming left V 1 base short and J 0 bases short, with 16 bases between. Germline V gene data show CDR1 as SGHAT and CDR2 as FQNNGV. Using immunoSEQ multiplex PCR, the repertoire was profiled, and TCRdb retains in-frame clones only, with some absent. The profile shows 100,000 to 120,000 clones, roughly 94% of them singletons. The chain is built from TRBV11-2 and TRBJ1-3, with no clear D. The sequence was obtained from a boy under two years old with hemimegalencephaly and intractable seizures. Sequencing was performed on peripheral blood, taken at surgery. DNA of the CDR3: TGTGCCAGCAGCTTAGGGCCAAGGGTGCGTAGCTCTGGAAACACCATATATTTT. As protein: CASSLGPRVRSSGNTIYF.